Shown below are 17 T cell receptor beta chains from a single sample sequenced in a study of blood T cell repertoires in COVID-19. The repertoire was sequenced with immunoSEQ multiplex PCR; TCRdb's copy has only in-frame clones and lacks some. The profile shows 200,000 to 250,000 clones, less than 85% of them singletons. The sequencing sample was made of peripheral blood. The receptors here all came from an elderly woman with COVID-19, enrolled during active disease.

This chain joins TRBV11-2 and TRBJ1-1; 7 nucleotides align to TRBD1. Germline V gene data show CDR1 as SGHAT and CDR2 as FQNNGV. V lost 0 bases to trimming and J lost 7 bases; unmatched junction nucleotides: 5. CDR3 length: 14 residues. The CDR3 nucleotides are TGTGCCAGCAGCTTAGATCGAAGGACAGGTGAAGCTTTCTTT. Its protein product is CASSLDRRTGEAFF. Drawing the rest from reference TRBV11-2 and TRBJ1-1, the complete variable domain is EAGVAQSPRYKIIEKRQSVAFWCNPISGHATLYWYQQILGQGPKLLIQFQNNGVVDDSQLPKDRFSAERLKGVDSTLKIQPAKLEDSAVYLCASSLDRRTGEAFFGQGTRLTVV.

This CDR3 is CASSYGTSGLGDTQYF. DNA of the CDR3: TGCGCCAGCAGCTATGGGACTAGCGGCCTCGGAGATACGCAGTATTTT. The chain employs TRBV5-1 and TRBJ2-3; 11 bases align to TRBD2. This CDR3 is 16 amino acids long. V lost 3 bases to trimming and J lost 5 bases; unmatched junction nucleotides: 8. The germline V gene has CDR1 SGHRS and CDR2 YFSETQ.

This chain links TRBV5-1 with TRBJ2-1, with D possibly being TRBD1 (6 bases). Germline V gives CDR1 SGHRS, CDR2 YFSETQ. CDR3 length: 14 amino acids. V lost 1 base to trimming and J lost 3 bases, with 8 bases between them. CDR3 sequence (DNA): TGCGCCAGCAGCTTGACAGGGAACTACAATGAGCAGTTCTTC. Its protein product is CASSLTGNYNEQFF.

The gene calls are TRBV19 and TRBJ1-5, with D possibly being TRBD1 (5 bases). V was shortened by 3 bases and J by 2 bases, with 8 bases between the two germline ends. The CDR3 spans 14 residues. Germline loops: CDR1 LNHDA, CDR2 SQIVND (reference sequence). The CDR3 DNA sequence: TGTGCCAGTAGTATCAGGGTTGGCAATCAGCCCCAGCATTTT. The encoded protein is CASSIRVGNQPQHF.

CDR3 nucleotide sequence: TGTGCCAGCTCCCCCTATCAGGACTCTGGAAACACCATATATTTT. The encoded protein is CASSPYQDSGNTIYF. This rearrangement joins TRBV18 to TRBJ1-3, with D hard to call. Trimming left V 6 bases short and J 0 bases short, with 12 bases between. CDR1 is KGHSH, CDR2 LQKENI, per germline. The CDR3 is made up of 15 amino acids.

The chain combines TRBV27 with TRBJ1-2; D is possibly TRBD1 (5 bases). Trimming left V 6 bases short and J 1 base short, with 15 bases between. Germline values: CDR1 MNHEY, CDR2 SMNVEV (reference sequence). The CDR3 spans 15 residues. For the CDR3, the DNA is TGTGCCAGCAGCGCTGGGGGGAGGGTTAACTATGGCTACACCTTC. Translation: CASSAGGRVNYGYTF.

The chain joins TRBV18 to TRBJ1-1, with D tentatively TRBD1 (5 bases). The CDR3 consists of 16 residues. The V end was cut by 3 bases, the J end by 2 bases, with 16 bases between. Germline CDR1 reads KGHSH; CDR2 reads LQKENI. CDR3 residues: CASSPQGGIQNTEAFF. The CDR3 nucleotides are TGTGCCAGCTCACCGCAGGGTGGAATTCAAAACACTGAAGCTTTCTTT.

This chain joins TRBV4-2 and TRBJ1-2; 9 positions match TRBD1. The germline V gene has CDR1 LGHNA and CDR2 YNFKEQ. The V gene end was trimmed by 6 bases and the J gene end by 7 bases; junction bases not matched to a gene: 6. The CDR3 contains 13 residues. The chain's CDR3 is CASRRQGEGGYTF. The CDR3 DNA reads as TGTGCCAGCAGGCGACAGGGGGAAGGTGGCTACACCTTC.

The CDR3 DNA reads TGCAGCGTTGTGGGAGGGCCCCCCTACAATGAGCAGTTCTTC. Protein sequence: CSVVGGPPYNEQFF. This chain links TRBV29-1 with TRBJ2-1; TRBD2 agrees at 7 bases. The V segment lost 4 bases and the J segment 2 bases; nucleotides outside the gene matches: 5. CDR3 length: 14 residues. Germline values: CDR1 SQVTM, CDR2 ANQGSEA.

V and J are TRBV11-1 and TRBJ2-7; tentatively, D is TRBD1 (6 bases). The germline gives CDR1 SGHAT, CDR2 FQDESV (reference sequence). The CDR3 runs 16 residues. V dropped 1 base and J dropped 0 bases, with 13 bases sitting between them. The CDR3 loop reads CASSLVGGRTSYEQYF. The DNA for the CDR3 is TGTGCCAGCAGCTTAGTAGGGGGACGGACCTCCTACGAGCAGTACTTC.

V and J are TRBV13 and TRBJ1-4; tentatively, D is TRBD1 (6 bases). The CDR3 runs to 14 residues. Germline CDR1 and CDR2: PRHDT and FYEKMQ (reference sequence). V shed 6 bases and J shed 5 bases, with 13 bases lying between them. The CDR3 protein is CASSSSTGNEKLFF. CDR3 sequence (DNA): TGTGCCAGCAGTTCCTCGACAGGAAATGAAAAACTGTTTTTT. Supplemented by reference TRBV13 and TRBJ1-4, the full variable domain reads AAGVIQSPRHLIKEKRETATLKCYPIPRHDTVYWYQQGPGQDPQFLISFYEKMQSDKGSIPDRFSAQQFSDYHSELNMSSLELGDSALYFCASSSSTGNEKLFFGSGTQLSVL.

This clone appeared a single time. This chain connects TRBV6-6 to TRBJ2-2; possibly TRBD2 for D (5 bases). The CDR3 is 14 amino acids. Trimming took 8 bases from V and 1 from J, leaving 11 bases between them. Germline CDR1 reads MNHNY; CDR2 reads SVGAGI (reference sequence). CDR3 nucleotides: TGTGCCAGCGGGAAACTAGTGAACACCGGGGAGCTGTTTTTT. It yields the protein CASGKLVNTGELFF.

This chain links TRBV3-1 (or the pseudogene TRBV3-2) with TRBJ1-6, with 9 bases aligning to TRBD1. The junction had 4 bases not matched to a gene; V was cut back by 0 bases and J by 10 bases. Germline V gene sequence: CDR1 LGHDT, CDR2 YNNKEL (reference sequence). The CDR3 length is 15 residues. The CDR3 DNA follows: TGTGCCAGCAGCCAAGAGGGGACAGGGAGATCACCCCTCCACTTT. Translating gives CASSQEGTGRSPLHF.

This chain connects TRBV5-1 to TRBJ2-3; weak D call: TRBD2 (6 bases). Germline V gives CDR1 SGHRS, CDR2 YFSETQ. CDR3 size: 16 residues. The V end was cut by 4 bases, the J end by 0 bases, with 15 bases between. The CDR3 DNA is TGCGCCAGCAGCCCCGGAGTAGCGGAGAGCACAGATACGCAGTATTTT. The encoded protein is CASSPGVAESTDTQYF.

The V gene is TRBV6-4, the J gene TRBJ1-2; D unclear. This CDR3 region has 13 residues. Trimming took off 10 bases at V and 8 bases at J, with 20 bases between the two ends. Germline loops: CDR1 MRHNA, CDR2 SNTAGT. The CDR3 protein is CATQPSGLSGYTF. CDR3 DNA: TGTGCCACCCAACCATCAGGCCTGAGCGGCTACACCTTC.

This chain joins TRBV19 and TRBJ2-5; a weak D match, TRBD2 (6 bases). The CDR3 has 16 residues. The V end was cut by 3 bases, the J end by 2 bases, with 16 bases between. The V gene's germline CDR1 is LNHDA and CDR2 SQIVND (reference sequence). The CDR3 region is CASSINRGLGQETQYF. CDR3 nucleotides: TGTGCCAGTAGTATCAATCGGGGACTGGGGCAAGAGACCCAGTACTTC.

This clone was picked up one time. The chain joins TRBV5-4 to TRBJ1-1; D uncertain. Trimming took 3 bases from V and 8 from J, leaving 11 bases between them. The CDR3 spans 12 residues. Germline V gene data show CDR1 as SGHNT and CDR2 as YYREEE (reference sequence). The CDR3 here is CASSSSRGEAFF. In nucleotides, the CDR3 is TGTGCCAGCAGCTCCTCCCGAGGAGAAGCTTTCTTT.